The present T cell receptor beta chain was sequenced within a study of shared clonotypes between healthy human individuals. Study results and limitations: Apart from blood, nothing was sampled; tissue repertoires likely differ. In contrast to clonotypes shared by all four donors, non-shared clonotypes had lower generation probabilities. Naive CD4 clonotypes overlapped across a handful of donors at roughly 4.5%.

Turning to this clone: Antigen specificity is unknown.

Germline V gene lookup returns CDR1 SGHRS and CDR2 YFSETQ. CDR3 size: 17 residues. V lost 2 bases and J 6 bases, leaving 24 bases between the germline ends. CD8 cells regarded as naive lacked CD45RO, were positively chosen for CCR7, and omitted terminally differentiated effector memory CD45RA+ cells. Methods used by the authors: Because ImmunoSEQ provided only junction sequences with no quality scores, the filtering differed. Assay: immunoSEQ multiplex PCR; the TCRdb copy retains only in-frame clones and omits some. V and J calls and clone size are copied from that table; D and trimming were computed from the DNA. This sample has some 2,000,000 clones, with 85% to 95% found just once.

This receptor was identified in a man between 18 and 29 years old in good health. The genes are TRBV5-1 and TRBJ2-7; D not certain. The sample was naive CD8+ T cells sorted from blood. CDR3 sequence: CASSFGSRPPVESEQYF. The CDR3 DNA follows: TGCGCCAGCAGCTTTGGCAGTCGGCCCCCAGTGGAATCCGAGCAGTACTTC.